This TCR beta chain was identified during a study of OX40 agonist ivuxolimab in advanced cancers. The protocol was immunoSEQ multiplex PCR, while the TCRdb copy is restricted to in-frame clones and leaves out a portion. The sample has more than 85,000 clones, 90% seen once. This CDR3 is 15 amino acids long. V gave up 5 bases and J gave up 0 bases, with 11 bases separating them. The germline V gene has CDR1 SGHAT and CDR2 FQDESV (reference sequence). The chain recombines TRBV11-1 with TRBJ2-1; D is unresolved. The sequences come from CD4+ or CD8+ T cells sorted from blood, collected in a trial of the OX40 agonist ivuxolimab. The TCR was taken from an adult with an advanced solid tumor such as melanoma, head and neck, liver or kidney cancer. CDR3 loop: CASSTSASSYNEQFF. The CDR3, as DNA: TGTGCCAGCAGCACCAGCGCGAGCTCCTACAATGAGCAGTTCTTC.